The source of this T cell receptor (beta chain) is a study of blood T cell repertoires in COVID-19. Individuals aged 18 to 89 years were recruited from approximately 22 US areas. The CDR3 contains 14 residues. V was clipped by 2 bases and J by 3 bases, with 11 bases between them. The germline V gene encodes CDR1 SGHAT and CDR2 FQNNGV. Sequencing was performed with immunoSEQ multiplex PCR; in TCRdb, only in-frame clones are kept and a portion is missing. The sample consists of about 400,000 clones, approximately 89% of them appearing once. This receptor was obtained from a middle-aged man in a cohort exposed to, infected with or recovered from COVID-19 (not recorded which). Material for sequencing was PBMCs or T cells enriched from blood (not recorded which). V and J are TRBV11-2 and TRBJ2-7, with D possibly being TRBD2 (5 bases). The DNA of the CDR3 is TGTGCCAGCAGCTTAACCCGCGGAGGCTACGAGCAGTACTTC. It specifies CASSLTRGGYEQYF.